These T cell receptor beta chains were read from a single sample in a study of CD8 T cells in Susac syndrome. TCRdb reprocessed the immunoSEQ multiplex PCR reads via MiXCR and lists one record per CDR3 protein. The sample comprises around 110,000 distinct CDR3 sequences, about 94% of which are singletons, and 0.25% to 0.3% rests with the top ten. Sample: CD8+ T cells from PBMCs. Receptors originate from a human donor with Susac syndrome. The CDR3 runs from the conserved cysteine through the conserved F or W. Fields, in order: D gene, clone size, J gene, V gene, CDR3 length, CDR3 protein, CDR3 DNA. D genes are given only for firm matches. Clone size is stated in some rows and not others, as once, few, many or a class when expanded.

>NA|NA|TRBJ2-7|TRBV29-1|13
CSVIQDSSYEQYF
TGCAGCGTGATTCAGGACTCATCCTACGAGCAGTACTTC
>NA|NA|TRBJ2-5|TRBV5-1|13
CASSARWGETQYF
TGCGCCAGCAGCGCCAGGTGGGGAGAGACCCAGTACTTC
>TRBD1|NA|TRBJ2-3|TRBV29-1|15
CSVEDRGLRTDTQYF
TGCAGCGTTGAAGACAGGGGGCTTAGAACAGATACGCAGTATTTT
>NA|NA|TRBJ2-7|TRBV7-8|15
CASSPVTQGIDEQYF
TGTGCCAGCAGCCCAGTAACCCAGGGGATCGACGAGCAGTACTTC
>TRBD2|NA|TRBJ2-3|TRBV20-1|20
CSARGGWASGGLLNTDTQYF
TGCAGTGCTAGGGGGGGTTGGGCTAGCGGGGGCCTGCTCAACACAGATACGCAGTATTTT
>TRBD2|NA|TRBJ2-1|TRBV18|15
CASSPSGSSYNEQFF
TGTGCCAGCTCGCCTAGCGGCAGCTCCTACAATGAGCAGTTCTTC
>NA|NA|TRBJ1-2|TRBV9|12
CASGPEGGDYTF
TGTGCCAGCGGTCCCGAGGGGGGTGACTACACCTTC
>NA|NA|TRBJ1-1|TRBV11-2|16
CASSLKVGALFTEAFF
TGTGCCAGCAGCTTAAAGGTTGGGGCTTTGTTCACTGAAGCTTTCTTT
>NA|NA|TRBJ1-2|TRBV5-6|14
CASTLFQTNYGYTF
TGTGCCAGCACCTTGTTCCAGACAAACTATGGCTACACCTTC
>NA|NA|TRBJ1-1|TRBV25-1|14
CANSGGRLNTEAFF
TGTGCCAACAGTGGGGGACGGTTGAACACTGAAGCTTTCTTT
>NA|NA|TRBJ2-3|TRBV11-2|14
CASSSGDSTDTQYF
TGTGCCAGCAGCTCGGGGGACTCCACAGATACGCAGTATTTT
>NA|NA|TRBJ1-6|TRBV19|14
CASTGQTYNSPLHF
TGTGCCAGTACAGGACAGACATATAATTCACCCCTCCACTTT
>TRBD1|NA|TRBJ1-1|TRBV9|16
CASSARTGWENTEAFF
TGTGCCAGCAGCGCCCGGACAGGGTGGGAGAACACTGAAGCTTTCTTT
>TRBD1|NA|TRBJ2-3|TRBV27|16
CASSSDRDRRADTQYF
TGTGCCAGCAGTTCGGACAGGGATCGAAGGGCAGATACGCAGTATTTT
>TRBD1|many|TRBJ1-1|TRBV6-1|13
CASSVQGATEAFF
TGTGCCAGCAGTGTACAGGGGGCCACTGAAGCTTTCTTT
>NA|NA|TRBJ2-1|TRBV13|13
CASSQGLQNEQFF
TGTGCCAGCAGCCAGGGACTCCAAAATGAGCAGTTCTTC
>TRBD1|NA|TRBJ2-1|TRBV4-1|15
CASSPRDRVADEQFF
TGCGCCAGCAGCCCCCGGGACAGGGTGGCGGATGAGCAGTTCTTC
>NA|NA|TRBJ1-1|TRBV13|14
CASSLGTGKTEAFF
TGTGCCAGCAGCTTGGGTACGGGGAAAACTGAAGCTTTCTTT
>NA|NA|TRBJ1-1|TRBV7-7|13
CASTLVEGAEAFF
TGTGCTAGCACCCTAGTAGAGGGGGCTGAAGCTTTCTTT
>TRBD2|NA|TRBJ2-5|TRBV20-1|16
CSARDPGAGLGETQYF
TGCAGTGCTAGAGACCCTGGAGCGGGGTTGGGAGAGACCCAGTACTTC
>TRBD1|NA|TRBJ2-1|TRBV20-1|12
CRGDREDGEQFF
TGCAGGGGGGACAGGGAGGATGGTGAGCAGTTCTTC
>TRBD1|NA|TRBJ1-1|TRBV9|14
CASGTGTGGTEAFF
TGTGCCAGCGGGACAGGGACGGGGGGCACTGAAGCTTTCTTT
>TRBD1|NA|TRBJ1-1|TRBV29-1|13
CSVQTGLKTEAFF
TGCAGCGTTCAGACAGGGCTAAAGACTGAAGCTTTCTTT
>TRBD1|NA|TRBJ1-4|TRBV3-1|14
CASSRRQGNEKLFF
TGTGCCAGCAGCCGACGACAGGGTAATGAAAAACTGTTTTTT
>TRBD1|NA|TRBJ2-5|TRBV7-8|15
CASSTWTGQVETQYF
TGTGCCAGCAGCACGTGGACAGGGCAGGTAGAGACCCAGTACTTC
>NA|NA|TRBJ1-5|TRBV29-1|14
CSVGGSDSNQPQHF
TGCAGCGTTGGGGGGTCAGATAGCAATCAGCCCCAGCATTTT
>NA|NA|TRBJ1-1|TRBV14|15
CASSQDTYMNTEAFF
TGTGCCAGCAGCCAAGATACGTACATGAACACTGAAGCTTTCTTT
>NA|NA|TRBJ2-1|TRBV12-3/TRBV12-4|16
CASSPQGQSSYNEQFF
TGTGCCAGCAGTCCTCAGGGTCAGAGCTCCTACAATGAGCAGTTCTTC
>NA|NA|TRBJ2-7|TRBV4-2|13
CASSPARFYEQYF
TGTGCCAGCAGCCCAGCAAGATTTTACGAGCAGTACTTC
>NA|NA|TRBJ1-5|TRBV7-9|16
CASSSGQIDSNQPQHF
TGTGCCAGCAGCTCAGGACAGATCGATAGCAATCAGCCCCAGCATTTT
>NA|NA|TRBJ2-4|TRBV13|13
CASSEPGGNIQYF
TGTGCCAGCAGCGAGCCCGGGGGAAACATTCAGTACTTC
>TRBD1|NA|TRBJ2-7|TRBV2|14
CASSRGQGVHEQYF
TGTGCCAGCAGTCGAGGACAGGGTGTACACGAGCAGTACTTC
>TRBD1|NA|TRBJ1-4|TRBV18|18
CASSPSPGQTSTNEKLFF
TGTGCCAGCTCACCATCCCCGGGACAGACCTCAACTAATGAAAAACTGTTTTTT
>NA|NA|TRBJ1-5|TRBV30|15
CAWSDGAWANQPQHF
TGTGCCTGGAGTGACGGCGCATGGGCCAATCAGCCCCAGCATTTT
>TRBD1|NA|TRBJ2-7|TRBV9|15
CASSPGDRGAYEQYF
TGTGCCAGCAGCCCGGGGGACAGGGGTGCCTACGAGCAGTACTTC
>NA|NA|TRBJ1-2|TRBV5-1|12
CASSLEGSGYTF
TGCGCCAGCAGCTTGGAGGGATCGGGCTACACCTTC
>TRBD1|NA|TRBJ1-3|TRBV12-3/TRBV12-4|17
CASSHRGRGSSGNTIYF
TGTGCCAGCAGTCACAGGGGAAGGGGCAGCTCTGGAAACACCATATATTTT
>NA|NA|TRBJ2-5|TRBV29-1|15
CSVEGQDWIGGTQYF
TGCAGCGTTGAAGGCCAGGACTGGATCGGGGGGACCCAGTACTTC
>NA|NA|TRBJ1-1|TRBV9|13
CASSAWKNTEAFF
TGTGCCAGCAGCGCCTGGAAGAACACTGAAGCTTTCTTT
>NA|once|TRBJ1-1|TRBV30|14
CAWSVVGAQTEAFF
TGTGCCTGGAGTGTGGTGGGGGCACAGACTGAAGCTTTCTTT
>NA|NA|TRBJ1-5|TRBV9|14
CASSVRGFGQPQHF
TGTGCCAGCAGCGTACGGGGCTTTGGGCAGCCCCAGCATTTT
>NA|NA|TRBJ2-3|TRBV29-1|12
CSVEDRTDTQYF
TGCAGCGTTGAGGATCGCACAGATACGCAGTATTTT
>NA|NA|TRBJ1-6|TRBV19|13
CASSPGPSSPLHF
TGTGCCAGTAGTCCGGGACCTTCTTCACCCCTCCACTTT
>NA|NA|TRBJ2-7|TRBV10-3|14
CAISESGGNDEQYF
TGTGCCATCAGTGAGTCAGGAGGGAACGACGAGCAGTACTTC
>TRBD2|NA|TRBJ2-3|TRBV20-1|17
CSANEQTSGGAGDTQYF
TGCAGTGCCAACGAGCAGACTAGCGGGGGGGCAGGAGATACGCAGTATTTT
>NA|NA|TRBJ2-7|TRBV7-9|13
CASRVGGVYEQYF
TGTGCCAGCAGGGTAGGCGGGGTCTACGAGCAGTACTTC
>TRBD1|NA|TRBJ2-3|TRBV5-6|15
CASSLEGAHPDTQYF
TGTGCCAGCAGCTTGGAGGGGGCCCACCCGGATACGCAGTATTTT
>TRBD1|NA|TRBJ2-7|TRBV20-1|14
CSASATDRVGEQYF
TGCAGTGCTAGTGCTACCGACAGGGTGGGGGAGCAGTACTTC